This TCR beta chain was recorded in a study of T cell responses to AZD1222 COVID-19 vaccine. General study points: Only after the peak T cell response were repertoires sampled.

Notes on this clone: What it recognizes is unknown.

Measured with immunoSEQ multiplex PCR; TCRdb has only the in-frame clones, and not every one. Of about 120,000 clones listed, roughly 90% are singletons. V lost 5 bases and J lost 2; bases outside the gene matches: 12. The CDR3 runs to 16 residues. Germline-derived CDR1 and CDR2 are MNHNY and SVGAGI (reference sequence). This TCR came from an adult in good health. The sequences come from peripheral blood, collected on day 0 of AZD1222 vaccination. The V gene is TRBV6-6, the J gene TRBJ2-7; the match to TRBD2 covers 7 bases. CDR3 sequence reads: CASSRTGRVPPYEQYF. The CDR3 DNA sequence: TGTGCCAGCAGTCGAACGGGGAGGGTCCCGCCCTACGAGCAGTACTTC.